This entry features one T cell receptor (beta chain) sequence. The antigen is not known. The entry originates in a study of cytomegalovirus exposure and HLA in healthy donors. Turning to the study itself: Later analysis reported that the roughly 130 validation repertoires shared the platform of the roughly 680 first-cohort repertoires. Study outcomes and limitations: High sensitivity and specificity were reportedly achieved when the classifier diagnosed cytomegalovirus status. A few CMV-associated chains proved CMV antigen-specific in vitro. The majority of TCR sequences were rare, yet some public TCRs appeared in many donors.

Clones were sequenced by immunoSEQ multiplex PCR, and TCRdb holds only the in-frame ones, with some missing. Of 150,000 to 200,000 clones in the sample, about 82% were seen once. This CDR3 has 15 amino acids. The ends lost 6 bases at V and 1 base at J; junction bases unmatched: 6. Germline values: CDR1 SGHRS, CDR2 YFSETQ. The sequence derives from a woman younger than 35 in good health and CMV-seronegative. The sequencing sample was made of PBMCs. V is TRBV5-1 and J is TRBJ2-2; 7 bases are shared with TRBD2. CDR3 DNA sequence: TGCGCCAGCACCTTAGGGACTAAGAACACCGGGGAGCTGTTTTTT. It encodes CASTLGTKNTGELFF. Full variable domain (missing parts from reference TRBV5-1 and TRBJ2-2): KAGVTQTPRYLIKTRGQQVTLSCSPISGHRSVSWYQQTPGQGLQFLFEYFSETQRNKGNFPGRFSGRQFSNSRSEMNVSTLELGDSALYLCASTLGTKNTGELFFGEGSRLTVL.